The rows below give T cell receptor beta chains drawn from one sample of a study of cytomegalovirus exposure and HLA in healthy donors. Assay used: immunoSEQ multiplex PCR; TCRdb lists only in-frame clones, some missing. The profile shows fewer than 130,000 clones, approximately 70% of them singletons. The source material was PBMCs. The receptor set was obtained from a man in his thirties or forties in good health and CMV-seropositive. Each CDR3 is given with its conserved first and last residue. D genes are given only for firm matches. Rows give clone size only sometimes, using once, few, many, or a class for an expanded clone.

D gene: NA
clone size: NA
J gene: TRBJ1-2
V gene: TRBV7-8
CDR3 DNA: TGTGCCAGCAGCCCCGAGGCTGGACATTTCTATGGCTACACCTTC
CDR3 protein: CASSPEAGHFYGYTF

D gene: NA
clone size: NA
J gene: TRBJ2-7
V gene: TRBV7-9
CDR3 DNA: TGTGCCAGCAGCTTAGAGTTTGCCGAGAGGCCCTACGAGCAGTACTTC
CDR3 protein: CASSLEFAERPYEQYF

D gene: NA
clone size: NA
J gene: TRBJ2-7
V gene: TRBV7-9
CDR3 DNA: TGTACCAGCAGCCCTGGACTCCACGAGCAGTACTTC
CDR3 protein: CTSSPGLHEQYF

D gene: TRBD1
clone size: NA
J gene: TRBJ2-7
V gene: TRBV7-9
CDR3 DNA: TGTGCCAGCAGCTTAGATTGGACAGGGGATATCTACGAGCAGTACTTC
CDR3 protein: CASSLDWTGDIYEQYF

D gene: TRBD1
clone size: few
J gene: TRBJ1-1
V gene: TRBV6-6
CDR3 DNA: TGTGCCAGCAGTTACTCCCCCAGGGGGCCTGAAGCTTTCTTT
CDR3 protein: CASSYSPRGPEAFF

D gene: NA
clone size: NA
J gene: TRBJ2-5
V gene: TRBV7-2
CDR3 DNA: TGTGCCAGCAGCCTAACCATGACCCGGGGGATAGAGACCCAGTACTTC
CDR3 protein: CASSLTMTRGIETQYF

D gene: TRBD2
clone size: NA
J gene: TRBJ2-7
V gene: TRBV11-2
CDR3 DNA: TGTGCCAGCAGCTACGGGACTAGCGGGGGGTACGAGCAGTACTTC
CDR3 protein: CASSYGTSGGYEQYF

D gene: NA
clone size: once
J gene: TRBJ2-5
V gene: TRBV28
CDR3 DNA: TGTGCCAGCAGTGGAACAGGGACAGAGACCCAGTACTTC
CDR3 protein: CASSGTGTETQYF

D gene: NA
clone size: NA
J gene: TRBJ1-1
V gene: TRBV19
CDR3 DNA: TGTGCCAGTAGTGGGTGGAGCACTGAAGCTTTCTTT
CDR3 protein: CASSGWSTEAFF

D gene: NA
clone size: NA
J gene: TRBJ2-5
V gene: TRBV7-3
CDR3 DNA: TGTGCCAGCAGCTTAGGCGGGGGCAATCAAGAGACCCAGTACTTC
CDR3 protein: CASSLGGGNQETQYF

D gene: NA
clone size: NA
J gene: TRBJ2-7
V gene: TRBV28
CDR3 DNA: TGTGCCAGCAGTTTAAACAGCGAGCAGTACTTC
CDR3 protein: CASSLNSEQYF

D gene: TRBD1
clone size: NA
J gene: TRBJ1-4
V gene: TRBV5-1
CDR3 DNA: TGCGCCAGCAGCTTCGACAGGGGTGGGGAAAAACTGTTTTTT
CDR3 protein: CASSFDRGGEKLFF

D gene: NA
clone size: NA
J gene: TRBJ2-5
V gene: TRBV6-4
CDR3 DNA: TGTGCCAGCAGTTGGGCCTTCTGGGAGACCCAGTACTTC
CDR3 protein: CASSWAFWETQYF

D gene: TRBD1
clone size: few
J gene: TRBJ2-7
V gene: TRBV6-5
CDR3 DNA: TGTGCCAGCAGTGGGTGGGACAGGGTCCACGAGCAGTACTTC
CDR3 protein: CASSGWDRVHEQYF

D gene: NA
clone size: NA
J gene: TRBJ1-6
V gene: TRBV6-4
CDR3 DNA: TGTGCCAGCAGTCTAGGTTTTAATTCACCCCTCCACTTT
CDR3 protein: CASSLGFNSPLHF

D gene: TRBD1
clone size: NA
J gene: TRBJ1-3
V gene: TRBV19
CDR3 DNA: TGTGCCAGTAGCAACAGGGGCTCTGGAAACACCATATATTTT
CDR3 protein: CASSNRGSGNTIYF

D gene: NA
clone size: few
J gene: TRBJ2-2
V gene: TRBV7-9
CDR3 DNA: TGTGCCAGCAGCTTAAGACAGAACACCGGGGAGCTGTTTTTT
CDR3 protein: CASSLRQNTGELFF

D gene: NA
clone size: NA
J gene: TRBJ2-4
V gene: TRBV27
CDR3 DNA: TGTGCCAGTCGGTCGGGGGACAGCCAGTACTTC
CDR3 protein: CASRSGDSQYF

D gene: TRBD1
clone size: few
J gene: TRBJ1-6
V gene: TRBV29-1
CDR3 DNA: TGCAGCGTTCGGTACAGGGGCGACTCCTATAATTCACCCCTCCACTTT
CDR3 protein: CSVRYRGDSYNSPLHF

D gene: NA
clone size: NA
J gene: TRBJ2-2
V gene: TRBV6-5
CDR3 DNA: TGTGCCAGCAGTTACGACAGAAACACCGGGGAGCTGTTTTTT
CDR3 protein: CASSYDRNTGELFF

D gene: NA
clone size: NA
J gene: TRBJ2-7
V gene: TRBV2
CDR3 DNA: TGTGCCAGCCTCGGAGAATCCTACGAGCAGTACTTC
CDR3 protein: CASLGESYEQYF

D gene: NA
clone size: NA
J gene: TRBJ1-1
V gene: TRBV10-3
CDR3 DNA: TGTGCCATCAGTTCCCTCGCGGGGAACACTGAAGCTTTCTTT
CDR3 protein: CAISSLAGNTEAFF

D gene: TRBD1
clone size: NA
J gene: TRBJ2-2
V gene: TRBV11-2
CDR3 DNA: TGTGCCAGCAGCCCCCATTATTCGGACAGGGCCGCCACCGGGGAGCTGTTTTTT
CDR3 protein: CASSPHYSDRAATGELFF